The 18 T cell receptor beta chains reported below all come from one sample, sequenced in a study of low-dose radiotherapy and immunotherapy resistance in tumors. TRAV- and TRBV-specific primers primed first-strand cDNA, covering alpha and beta chains. The TCRs were subjected to amplification over around 19 PCR cycles employing a constant-region primer in conjunction with a V-primer adapter. TCRdb itself ran the reads through MiXCR, one entry per CDR3 protein. The sample records about 20,000 distinct CDR3 sequences, roughly 70% being singletons. Source of these receptors: a human donor with advanced metastatic prostate, ovarian, gallbladder or colorectal cancer (not recorded which). This table probably holds off-target reads from a library built for another chain.

The chain has TRBV6-1 and TRBJ1-2, with a possible D match to TRBD1 (5 bases). Trimming removed 6 bases from V and 11 bases from J, with 19 bases in between. CDR1 is MNHNS and CDR2 is SASEGT in the germline V gene. This CDR3 is built from 13 residues. The CDR3 bases are TGTGCCAGCAGCAGGGACTCGGACAACGGGTACACCTTC. Protein sequence: CASSRDSDNGYTF.

The CDR3 sequence is CASRTPGGPEADQPQHF. CDR3 coding DNA: TGTGCCAGCAGGACCCCAGGGGGCCCGGAGGCTGATCAGCCCCAGCATTTT. This chain links TRBV6-6 with TRBJ1-5, with 8 positions matching TRBD1. Losses at the gene ends were 6 bases for V and 5 bases for J; bases not matched to a gene: 15. Germline V CDR1 and CDR2: MNHNY, SVGAGI (reference sequence). This CDR3 comprises 17 residues.

This clonotype showed up just a few times. The chain links TRBV5-1 to TRBJ2-1, with 8 bases that match TRBD2. The CDR3 totals 15 residues. V shed 2 bases, J shed 2 bases, and the junction held 3 bases outside the gene matches. Germline CDR1 is SGHRS and CDR2 is YFSETQ. The CDR3: CASSLQAGAYNEQFF. The DNA of the CDR3 is TGCGCCAGCAGCTTACAAGCGGGAGCCTACAATGAGCAGTTCTTC.

The chain recombines TRBV20-1 with TRBJ1-5; tentative D call: TRBD1 (6 bases). The germline V gene has CDR1 DFQATT and CDR2 SNEGSKA (reference sequence). This CDR3 is 12 amino acids long. The V end was cut by 3 bases, the J end by 9 bases, with 12 bases between. This CDR3 reads CSASQGQRPQHF. The DNA for the CDR3 is TGCAGTGCTAGCCAGGGGCAGCGGCCCCAGCATTTT.

The chain has TRBV18 and TRBJ1-1, with D unresolved. The germline V and J ends were trimmed by 0 bases and 11 bases, with 25 bases remaining between them. The CDR3 length is 17 residues. Germline lookup yields CDR1 KGHSH and CDR2 LQKENI. The CDR3 loop is CASSPPVIWEQSQAAFF. DNA for the CDR3: TGTGCCAGCTCACCACCGGTTATATGGGAGCAGTCCCAAGCGGCTTTCTTT.

This CDR3 reads CASSPDPGRNSPLHF. CDR3 sequence (DNA): TGTGCCAGCAGCCCAGACCCGGGTCGTAATTCACCCCTCCACTTT. This chain connects TRBV5-4 to TRBJ1-6; D is ambiguous. V was trimmed by 4 bases and J by 6 bases, leaving 14 bases between them. The CDR3 contains 15 residues. Germline loops: CDR1 SGHNT, CDR2 YYREEE (reference sequence).

V and J are TRBV11-3 and TRBJ2-7, with D perhaps being TRBD1 or TRBD2 (5 bases each). The germline gives CDR1 SGHNT, CDR2 YENEEA. CDR3 length: 14 amino acids. V was cut by 0 bases and J by 4 bases, with 10 bases left in between. In DNA form, the CDR3 reads TGTGCCAGCAGCTTAGAAGCTGAGGGGTACGAGCAGTACTTC. Translated, it gives CASSLEAEGYEQYF.

The V and J genes are TRBV9 and TRBJ2-5, with a tentative D call TRBD2 (6 bases). The V gene's germline CDR1 is SGDLS and CDR2 YYNGEE. The V end lost 4 bases, the J end lost 3 bases, and 13 bases lay between the germline ends. This CDR3 comprises 14 residues. CDR3 DNA sequence: TGTGCCAGCAGCAACTTGCGGGGTGAAGAGACCCAGTACTTC. This sequence encodes CASSNLRGEETQYF.

The rearrangement links TRBV3-1 to TRBJ1-4, with TRBD1 matching over 9 bases. CDR3 length: 16 amino acids. Germline trimming cut 5 bases from V and 2 bases from J; bases unmatched to any gene: 6. CDR1 and CDR2 from the germline V gene are LGHDT and YNNKEL (reference sequence). As DNA, the CDR3 is TGTGCCAGCAGCACCGGACAGGGGTTTACTAATGAAAAACTGTTTTTT. It translates to CASSTGQGFTNEKLFF. Full variable domain (rest looked up from reference TRBV3-1 and TRBJ1-4): DTAVSQTPKYLVTQMGNDKSIKCEQNLGHDTMYWYKQDSKKFLKIMFSYNNKELIINETVPNRFSPKSPDKAHLNLHINSLELGDSAVYFCASSTGQGFTNEKLFFGSGTQLSVL.

This clonotype was seen a single time. The V and J genes are TRBV5-1 and TRBJ1-1; D possibly corresponds to TRBD1 (6 bases). Deletions cut 1 base from V and 2 bases from J, with 9 bases between. The CDR3 covers 14 residues. Germline V gene lookup returns CDR1 SGHRS and CDR2 YFSETQ. In DNA, the CDR3 is TGCGCCAGCAGCTTGAGGACAGCAAACACTGAAGCTTTCTTT. Its translation: CASSLRTANTEAFF.

CDR3 sequence reads: CASNPGTSGFSYNEQFF. Written as DNA, the CDR3 is TGTGCCAGCAACCCCGGGACTAGCGGGTTCTCCTACAATGAGCAGTTCTTC. This chain connects TRBV12-3 or TRBV12-4 to TRBJ2-1; the match to TRBD2 covers 12 bases. Trimming cost V 7 bases and J 0 bases; bases outside gene matches: 7. The CDR3 has 17 residues.

The chain employs TRBV28 and TRBJ2-2; TRBD1 agrees at 7 bases. The germline V gene encodes CDR1 MDHEN and CDR2 SYDVKM. The CDR3 consists of 17 residues. After removal of 3 bases from V and 6 bases from J, the junction contained 13 bases not matched to a gene. CDR3 region: CASSFTAPRQGAGELFF. The CDR3 DNA sequence: TGTGCCAGCAGTTTCACAGCGCCCCGACAGGGCGCCGGGGAGCTGTTTTTT.

V and J are TRBV20-1 and TRBJ2-7; 15 bases match TRBD2. Germline CDR1 DFQATT, CDR2 SNEGSKA (reference sequence). Trimming cost V 5 bases and J 5 bases; bases outside gene matches: 4. This CDR3 region has 14 residues. For the CDR3, the DNA is TGCAGTGCTGGGGGACTAGCGGGAGGCCACGAGCAGTACTTC. Translation: CSAGGLAGGHEQYF.

The chain employs TRBV6-2 or TRBV6-3 and TRBJ1-6; 9 bases map to TRBD1. Germline lookup yields CDR1 MNHEY and CDR2 SVGEGT. CDR3 length equals 19 residues. V dropped 2 bases and J dropped 1; count of bases not matched to a gene: 9. The CDR3 DNA is TGTGCCAGCAGTTACGGACAGGGGATGGAGAGGTCCTATAATTCACCCCTCCACTTT. Protein sequence: CASSYGQGMERSYNSPLHF.

The gene calls are TRBV5-1 and TRBJ1-5; 8 positions agree with TRBD1. The CDR3 is made up of 13 amino acids. V shed 6 bases, J shed 5 bases, and the junction held 4 bases outside the gene matches. CDR1 is SGHRS, CDR2 YFSETQ, per germline. The CDR3 region is CASKQGVDQPQHF. In DNA, the CDR3 is TGCGCCAGCAAACAGGGGGTTGATCAGCCCCAGCATTTT. Based on the CDR3 plus reference TRBV5-1 and TRBJ1-5, the full variable domain is KAGVTQTPRYLIKTRGQQVTLSCSPISGHRSVSWYQQTPGQGLQFLFEYFSETQRNKGNFPGRFSGRQFSNSRSEMNVSTLELGDSALYLCASKQGVDQPQHFGDGTRLSIL.

V gene TRBV18 combines with J gene TRBJ2-7, with unresolved D. The V gene's germline CDR1 is KGHSH and CDR2 LQKENI. The ends were cut back, 3 bases at V and 2 bases at J, with 8 bases in the middle. The CDR3 contains 13 residues. In DNA, the CDR3 is TGTGCCAGCTCACCCAAAGGTCCCTACGAGCAGTACTTC. It is translated as CASSPKGPYEQYF.

V is TRBV6-8 and J is TRBJ2-7; 10 bases match TRBD2. Germline V gives CDR1 MNHGY, CDR2 SAAAGT. The CDR3 has 15 amino acids. The V gene end was trimmed by 8 bases and the J gene end by 6 bases; junction bases not matched to a gene: 13. For the CDR3, the DNA is TGTGCCAGCCTACCGAGGGCTAGCGGGGGCGGCGAGCAGTACTTC. Amino acid sequence: CASLPRASGGGEQYF.

The chain links TRBV20-1 to TRBJ1-5, with D maybe TRBD1 (6 bases). The CDR3 loop spans 15 amino acids. CDR1 is DFQATT and CDR2 is SNEGSKA in the germline V gene (reference sequence). The germline V and J ends were trimmed by 2 bases and 7 bases, with 18 bases remaining between them. The CDR3 sequence: CSARPYQGLGQPQHF. DNA for the CDR3: TGCAGTGCTAGACCATACCAGGGGTTGGGACAGCCCCAGCATTTT.